These 6 T cell receptor beta chains originate from one sample sequenced in a study of T cells expressing NK-cell markers. One entry per CDR3 protein, without DNA, is what TCRdb gives after re-calling the 5' RACE reads. The sample spans about 460,000 distinct CDR3 sequences; the ten largest clones claim more than 1.4%. The sample was blood T cells: a sorted CD56 or NKG2C T cell subset, CD4+ or CD8+ T cells, or bulk PBMC T cells (not recorded which). These receptors came from a woman aged 45-59 years in good health.

The chain is built from TRBV3-1 and TRBJ2-1; as DNA is missing, the TRBD2 call by TCRdb cannot be tested. Per germline, CDR1 LGHDT and CDR2 YNNKEL (reference sequence). The CDR3 consists of 15 residues. CDR3 loop: CASSGVATVGNEQFF.

The chain has TRBV9 and TRBJ2-1; TCRdb names TRBD1, which stays unverified in the absence of DNA. CDR1 and CDR2 (germline): SGDLS, YYNGEE. The length of the CDR3 is 16 residues. The CDR3 region is CASSVAGQRGYNEQFF.

V gene TRBV11-1 combines with J gene TRBJ2-1; there is no DNA to check the TCRdb D call of TRBD1. The CDR3 loop spans 17 amino acids. From germline, CDR1 is SGHAT and CDR2 FQDESV (reference sequence). The CDR3 loop is CASSSHRTPSSYNEQFF.

The chain is built from TRBV24-1 and TRBJ2-7; TCRdb lists TRBD2, though no DNA is available to test this call. CDR1 and CDR2 (germline): KGHDR, SFDVKD. The CDR3 extends over 18 amino acids. The CDR3 here is CATSDSGLAGVSSYEQYF.

The rearrangement uses TRBV29-1 and TRBJ1-3. The CDR3 loop spans 13 amino acids. CDR1 SQVTM and CDR2 ANQGSEA come from the germline V gene. CDR3 sequence reads: CSGKRPAGNTIYF. Looking up the rest from reference TRBV29-1 and TRBJ1-3 gives the full variable domain: SAVISQKPSRDICQRGTSLTIQCQVDSQVTMMFWYRQQPGQSLTLIATANQGSEATYESGFVIDKFPISRPNLTFSTLTVSNMSPEDSSIYLCSGKRPAGNTIYFGEGSWLTVV.

CDR3 amino acids: CASSLGGSNYGYTF. The J gene is TRBJ1-2, the V gene TRBV5-4. The germline V gene has CDR1 SGHNT and CDR2 YYREEE (reference sequence). This CDR3 has 14 residues.